The 29 T cell receptor beta chains below come from one sample, sequenced in a study of neoadjuvant anti-PD-1 for oral cavity cancer. The method was immunoSEQ multiplex PCR; TCRdb's version includes in-frame clones alone and lacks a portion of them. This table has fewer than 20,000 clones, about 69% appearing once. The sequences come from PBMCs, collected before nivolumab (anti-PD-1) treatment. The receptors here all came from a person between 40 and 85 years old with oral cavity squamous cell carcinoma.

The chain carries TRBV11-2 and TRBJ2-7; D is undetermined. The V gene's germline CDR1 is SGHAT and CDR2 FQNNGV. CDR3 length equals 12 residues. The V and J ends lost 8 bases and 2 bases respectively, with 10 bases between them. This chain's CDR3 is CASLDEAYEQYF. CDR3 nucleotides: TGTGCCAGCCTGGACGAAGCCTACGAGCAGTACTTC. The full variable domain, rest sourced from reference TRBV11-2 and TRBJ2-7, is EAGVAQSPRYKIIEKRQSVAFWCNPISGHATLYWYQQILGQGPKLLIQFQNNGVVDDSQLPKDRFSAERLKGVDSTLKIQPAKLEDSAVYLCASLDEAYEQYFGPGTRLTVT.

This clone was observed a few times. The chain recombines TRBV27 with TRBJ2-7, with unresolved D. Germline CDR1 MNHEY, CDR2 SMNVEV (reference sequence). V was trimmed by 4 bases and J by 4 bases, leaving 11 bases between them. The CDR3 spans 13 residues. CDR3 amino acids: CASSSTTAYEQYF. The DNA for the CDR3 is TGTGCCAGCAGTTCGACAACGGCTTACGAGCAGTACTTC.

Only a few counts were recorded for this clone. The chain links TRBV7-8 to TRBJ1-4, with 7 bases that match TRBD1. The CDR3 contains 12 residues. J gave up 12 bases and V 4 bases, and 5 bases lay outside the gene matches. Germline V lookup: CDR1 SGHVS, CDR2 FQNEAQ. The CDR3 loop is CASSSVQGELFF. In DNA, the CDR3 is TGTGCCAGCAGCTCAGTCCAGGGGGAACTGTTTTTT. Based on the CDR3 plus reference TRBV7-8 and TRBJ1-4, the full variable domain is GAGVSQSPRYKVAKRGQDVALRCDPISGHVSLFWYQQALGQGPEFLTYFQNEAQLDKSGLPSDRFFAERPEGSVSTLKIQRTQQEDSAVYLCASSSVQGELFFGSGTQLSVL.

The chain carries TRBV7-6 and TRBJ2-5, with D possibly being TRBD1 (5 bases). CDR1 and CDR2 from the germline V gene are SGHVS and FNYEAQ. Trimming stripped 7 bases from V and 4 bases from J, with 19 bases between. The CDR3 extends over 15 amino acids. In DNA, the CDR3 is TGTGCCAGCATCAACACCCCGGACACCAGAGAGACCCAGTACTTC. This codes for CASINTPDTRETQYF.

The J gene is TRBJ1-2, the V gene TRBV28, with 9 bases fitting TRBD1. From germline, CDR1 is MDHEN and CDR2 SYDVKM. V was pared by 7 bases and J by 5 bases, with 5 bases of the junction left unmatched. The length of the CDR3 is 13 residues. The CDR3 DNA sequence: TGTGCCAGCACCTCGACAGGGGGTTATGGCTACACCTTC. This sequence encodes CASTSTGGYGYTF.

This clone was counted between two and nine times. V is TRBV7-2 and J is TRBJ1-1; tentatively, D is TRBD1 (5 bases). Trimming stripped 5 bases from V and 2 bases from J, with 21 bases between. This CDR3 region has 17 residues. The germline gives CDR1 SGHTA, CDR2 FQGNSA. The CDR3 DNA reads TGTGCCAGCAGCCTCCCCCGGAAGGGGCTCGTAAACACTGAAGCTTTCTTT. Translated: CASSLPRKGLVNTEAFF.

The chain employs TRBV7-3 and TRBJ1-2; 9 positions match TRBD1. In germline, CDR1 is SGHTA, CDR2 FQGTGA. After removal of 4 bases from V and 5 bases from J, the junction contained 5 bases not matched to a gene. The CDR3 covers 14 residues. The CDR3 nucleotides are TGTGCCAGCAGCTCGGACGGGACAGGGTATGGCTACACCTTC. Amino acids: CASSSDGTGYGYTF.

There are a few counts of this clone. The chain has TRBV6-1 and TRBJ1-1, with D possibly being TRBD1 (6 bases). The CDR3 spans 14 residues. CDR1 MNHNS and CDR2 SASEGT come from the germline V gene. V dropped 6 bases and J dropped 4 bases, with 15 bases sitting between them. The CDR3 loop reads CASSFTGKGTEAFF. In nucleotides, the CDR3 is TGTGCCAGCAGCTTCACAGGGAAAGGCACTGAAGCTTTCTTT.

This rearrangement joins TRBV5-1 to TRBJ2-7; TRBD1 might be the D (6 bases). V lost 2 bases and J 7 bases, leaving 16 bases between the germline ends. This CDR3 contains 14 residues. Germline CDR1 is SGHRS and CDR2 is YFSETQ. CDR3 residues: CASSLGQFGVEQYF. CDR3 sequence (DNA): TGCGCCAGCAGCTTAGGACAGTTTGGGGTGGAGCAGTACTTC.

This clone was seen more than once but under ten times. V usage is TRBV28 and J usage is TRBJ1-4, with D unclear. This CDR3 comprises 12 residues. V lost 5 bases and J lost 7, with 8 bases in between. The germline gives CDR1 MDHEN, CDR2 SYDVKM. CDR3: CASSEWSEKLFF. CDR3 in DNA: TGTGCCAGCAGTGAGTGGAGTGAAAAACTGTTTTTT.

This clone was detected a few times. This chain links TRBV2 with TRBJ1-1, with TRBD1 as a possible D gene (5 bases). Trimming removed 6 bases from V and 0 bases from J, with 11 bases in between. Germline V lookup: CDR1 SNHLY, CDR2 FYNNEI. There are 14 residues in the CDR3. Written as DNA, the CDR3 is TGTGCCAGCAGCCAGGGACGGTTGAACACTGAAGCTTTCTTT. Translated, it gives CASSQGRLNTEAFF.

The rearrangement joins TRBV6-1 to TRBJ2-6, with D maybe TRBD1 (6 bases). This CDR3 has 17 amino acids. V dropped 4 bases and J dropped 4 bases, with 17 bases sitting between them. The germline CDR1 and CDR2 sequences are MNHNS and SASEGT. As DNA, the CDR3 is TGTGCCAGCAGTGCCCGGACAGAGAGTGGCGGGGCCAACGTCCTGACTTTC. It specifies CASSARTESGGANVLTF.

This clone came up a few times. The rearrangement joins TRBV2 to TRBJ1-1; TRBD1 might be the D (5 bases). The length of the CDR3 is 14 residues. V shed 6 bases and J shed 7 bases, with 18 bases lying between them. The germline V gene encodes CDR1 SNHLY and CDR2 FYNNEI. CDR3 nucleotides: TGTGCCAGCAGCGGGGCGCAGGTCACAGGTGAAGCTTTCTTT. It codes for CASSGAQVTGEAFF.

This sequence joins TRBV9 and TRBJ2-7; tentatively, D is TRBD1 (7 bases). The CDR3 extends over 14 amino acids. Trimming pared 4 bases from V and 7 bases from J, leaving 18 bases between. The germline V gene encodes CDR1 SGDLS and CDR2 YYNGEE. CDR3 protein: CASSTQGTSGEQYF. The CDR3 DNA follows: TGTGCCAGCAGCACACAGGGGACTTCGGGGGAGCAGTACTTC.

The chain couples TRBV27 to TRBJ2-7, with a possible D match to TRBD2 (6 bases). The ends were cut back, 5 bases at V and 2 bases at J, with 19 bases in the middle. Germline CDR1 is MNHEY and CDR2 is SMNVEV (reference sequence). This CDR3 has 16 amino acids. The CDR3 nucleotides read TGTGCCAGCAGTCCCTCCTATAGTAGCGGCGCCTACGAGCAGTACTTC. Translating it yields CASSPSYSSGAYEQYF.

The J gene is TRBJ2-7, the V gene TRBV9; 8 positions agree with TRBD2. Looked up from germline, CDR1 is SGDLS and CDR2 is YYNGEE. CDR3 length: 16 amino acids. V was clipped by 6 bases and J by 0 bases; unmatched bases: 11. CDR3 sequence reads: CASTPGAGGSSYEQYF. For the CDR3, the DNA is TGTGCCAGCACCCCGGGGGCGGGAGGTTCCTCCTACGAGCAGTACTTC.

The chain links TRBV10-3 to TRBJ2-1; D is uncertain. Germline V lookup: CDR1 ENHRY, CDR2 SYGVKD. V was pared by 4 bases and J by 6 bases, with 7 bases between. The CDR3 length is 12 residues. CDR3 sequence reads: CAISVNTNEQFF. CDR3 DNA: TGTGCCATCAGTGTGAACACCAATGAGCAGTTCTTC.

Here the CDR3 DNA reads TGCGCCAGCAGCTTGGCCGTAAGCTATGGCTACACCTTC. It translates to CASSLAVSYGYTF. The chain carries TRBV5-1 and TRBJ1-2; D call uncertain. The length of the CDR3 is 13 residues. Germline V CDR1 and CDR2: SGHRS, YFSETQ. The V end was cut by 0 bases, the J end by 4 bases, with 7 bases between.

The chain has TRBV7-6 and TRBJ2-3; D gene ambiguous. CDR3 size: 12 residues. Germline V gene sequence: CDR1 SGHVS, CDR2 FNYEAQ. V was pared by 5 bases and J by 6 bases, with 9 bases between. This CDR3 reads CASSDQTDTQYF. Written as DNA, the CDR3 is TGTGCCAGCAGCGATCAAACGGATACGCAGTATTTT.

The chain couples TRBV2 to TRBJ2-5; D ambiguous. The CDR3 has 13 residues. V lost 7 bases, J lost 3 bases, and 12 bases lay in between. Germline V gives CDR1 SNHLY, CDR2 FYNNEI. CDR3 DNA sequence: TGTGCCAGCAAGCAGGTTAGCAAAGAGACCCAGTACTTC. Translated, it gives CASKQVSKETQYF.

This chain uses TRBV2 with TRBJ2-3, with 9 bases aligning to TRBD2. Looked up from germline, CDR1 is SNHLY and CDR2 is FYNNEI. V trimming: 7 bases; J trimming: 4 bases; junction bases outside the gene matches: 12. This CDR3 spans 16 amino acids. The CDR3 DNA reads as TGTGCCAGCATTGAGCGGGTGACTAGCGGCCCAGATACGCAGTATTTT. Translated, it gives CASIERVTSGPDTQYF.

V usage is TRBV5-1 and J usage is TRBJ2-6; TRBD1 aligns across 8 bases. The CDR3 consists of 17 residues. After removal of 3 bases from V and 2 bases from J, the junction contained 7 bases not matched to a gene. Germline V gene data show CDR1 as SGHRS and CDR2 as YFSETQ. Here the CDR3 DNA reads TGCGCCAGCAGCTCCGGGACAGGAGATCCTGGGGCCAACGTCCTGACTTTC. This sequence encodes CASSSGTGDPGANVLTF.

The CDR3 region has the DNA TGTGCCAGCTGGAGGCGGGGGGCCTCAGATACGCAGTATTTT. It codes for CASWRRGASDTQYF. The chain employs TRBV27 and TRBJ2-3; 8 nucleotides align to TRBD2. The V segment lost 8 bases and the J segment 4 bases; nucleotides outside the gene matches: 8. The CDR3 is 14 amino acids. CDR1 and CDR2 (germline): MNHEY, SMNVEV (reference sequence).

The chain combines TRBV5-1 with TRBJ1-1; possibly TRBD1 for D (5 bases). Deletions cut 4 bases from V and 6 bases from J, with 10 bases between. This CDR3 region has 12 residues. CDR1 SGHRS and CDR2 YFSETQ come from the germline V gene. CDR3 in DNA: TGCGCCAGCAGCGTCGGGACGGCTGAAGCTTTCTTT. Encoded protein: CASSVGTAEAFF.

This chain links TRBV7-6 with TRBJ2-5; possibly TRBD2 for D (7 bases). The germline gives CDR1 SGHVS, CDR2 FNYEAQ. The CDR3 is 14 residues long. V was clipped by 3 bases and J by 4 bases, with 12 bases between them. CDR3 in DNA: TGTGCCAGCAGCTTGCAGAGGGGGGGAGAGACCCAGTACTTC. This encodes CASSLQRGGETQYF.

The genes are TRBV30 and TRBJ1-4; D gene uncertain. The CDR3 extends over 16 amino acids. Trimming took off 5 bases at V and 7 bases at J, with 23 bases between the two ends. In germline, CDR1 is GTSNPN, CDR2 SVGIG (reference sequence). CDR3 sequence reads: CAWGRKDAPLGEKLFF. As DNA, the CDR3 is TGTGCCTGGGGGCGAAAGGACGCCCCCCTTGGTGAAAAACTGTTTTTT.

This chain connects TRBV7-3 to TRBJ2-3; TRBD1 matches at 10 bases. Germline trimming cut 5 bases from V and 5 bases from J; bases unmatched to any gene: 10. In germline, CDR1 is SGHTA, CDR2 FQGTGA. This CDR3 comprises 16 residues. CDR3 residues: CASSRQGQGTGDTQYF. In nucleotides, the CDR3 is TGTGCCAGCAGCCGCCAGGGACAGGGGACCGGAGATACGCAGTATTTT. The full variable domain, in which reference TRBV7-3 and TRBJ2-3 provide the parts outside the CDR3, is GAGVSQTPSNKVTEKGKYVELRCDPISGHTALYWYRQSLGQGPEFLIYFQGTGAADDSGLPNDRFFAVRPEGSVSTLKIQRTERGDSAVYLCASSRQGQGTGDTQYFGPGTRLTVL.

Comment on this clone: Compared with germline, one end of the junction differs, possibly owing to a read error. The rearrangement links TRBV4-1 to TRBJ1-2; TRBD1 matches at 11 bases. Germline V gene data show CDR1 as MGHRA and CDR2 as YSYEKL. The CDR3 spans 16 residues. The CDR3 DNA reads TGCGCCAGCAGACAAGAGGACAGGGGGCCGGGCTATGGCTACACCTTC. Protein product: CASRQEDRGPGYGYTF.

CDR3 coding DNA: TGCGCCAGCAGCTGGGGTGACGCCTCCGAGCAGTACTTC. As protein: CASSWGDASEQYF. V and J are TRBV5-1 and TRBJ2-7; D unresolved. CDR1 is SGHRS, CDR2 YFSETQ, per germline. The CDR3 length is 13 residues. V was pared by 3 bases and J by 6 bases, with 13 bases between.